These T cell receptor beta chains were read from a single sample in a study of neoadjuvant anti-PD-1 for oral cavity cancer. Produced via immunoSEQ multiplex PCR; TCRdb's table is partial and in-frame only. The table has more than 11,000 clones, about 76% seen once. The starting material was PBMCs, obtained after nivolumab (anti-PD-1) treatment. The receptors derive from a person between 40 and 80 years old with oral cavity squamous cell carcinoma. The CDR3 runs from the conserved cysteine through the conserved F or W. A D gene is named only where the DNA matches it firmly. Clone size appears in some rows only: once, few, many, or a class for an expanded clone.

V gene: TRBV10-3
clone size: .
J gene: TRBJ2-1
D gene: .
CDR3 DNA: TGTGCCATCAAAGGCCAGACCTCCTACAATGAGCAGTTCTTC
CDR3 protein: CAIKGQTSYNEQFF

V gene: TRBV5-1
clone size: .
J gene: TRBJ1-1
D gene: .
CDR3 DNA: TGCGCCAGCAGCTTAGGGGACACTGAAGCTTTCTTT
CDR3 protein: CASSLGDTEAFF

V gene: TRBV5-1
clone size: .
J gene: TRBJ1-2
D gene: .
CDR3 DNA: TGCGCCAGCAGCTTGGGAGGACAGCTGTATGGCTACACCTTC
CDR3 protein: CASSLGGQLYGYTF

V gene: TRBV7-3
clone size: once
J gene: TRBJ2-2
D gene: TRBD2
CDR3 DNA: TGTGCCAGCAGCTTAACTCCAGCGGGAGGTACCGGGGAGCTGTTTTTT
CDR3 protein: CASSLTPAGGTGELFF

V gene: TRBV9
clone size: .
J gene: TRBJ2-3
D gene: .
CDR3 DNA: TGTGCCAGCAGCGTGGGGGGCAGGGGGACAGATACGCAGTATTTT
CDR3 protein: CASSVGGRGTDTQYF

V gene: TRBV14
clone size: .
J gene: TRBJ2-1
D gene: TRBD1
CDR3 DNA: TGTGCCAGCAGCCAAGACTCACAGGGGTACAATGAGCAGTTCTTC
CDR3 protein: CASSQDSQGYNEQFF

V gene: TRBV9
clone size: .
J gene: TRBJ2-7
D gene: .
CDR3 DNA: TGTGCCAGCAGCGTAGCTTTCGGCGAGCAGTACTTC
CDR3 protein: CASSVAFGEQYF

V gene: TRBV28
clone size: .
J gene: TRBJ2-5
D gene: TRBD1
CDR3 DNA: TGTGCCAGCAGTTTATTATCATGGGACAGGGTTGGAGAGACCCAGTACTTC
CDR3 protein: CASSLLSWDRVGETQYF

V gene: TRBV5-1
clone size: few
J gene: TRBJ2-7
D gene: .
CDR3 DNA: TGCGCCAGCAGCAAGTACGCCTACGAGCAGTACTTC
CDR3 protein: CASSKYAYEQYF

V gene: TRBV5-1
clone size: .
J gene: TRBJ2-3
D gene: .
CDR3 DNA: TGCGCCAGCAGCTTAACAGGGTCTAGCACAGATACGCAGTATTTT
CDR3 protein: CASSLTGSSTDTQYF

V gene: TRBV18
clone size: .
J gene: TRBJ2-3
D gene: .
CDR3 DNA: TGTGCCAGCTCGTTGACCGTGACAGATACGCAGTATTTT
CDR3 protein: CASSLTVTDTQYF

V gene: TRBV5-4
clone size: once
J gene: TRBJ2-2
D gene: .
CDR3 DNA: TGTGCCAGCACCCCGGGCGGGGGCCCCTGGAGCACCGGGGAGCTGTTTTTT
CDR3 protein: CASTPGGGPWSTGELFF

V gene: TRBV5-1
clone size: .
J gene: TRBJ1-3
D gene: TRBD1
CDR3 DNA: TGCGCCAGCAGCTTGGGACAGGGCATGACTTTTGGAAACACCATATATTTT
CDR3 protein: CASSLGQGMTFGNTIYF

V gene: TRBV29-1
clone size: .
J gene: TRBJ2-3
D gene: .
CDR3 DNA: TGCAGCGGTGGACCCCTTACAGATACGCAGTATTTT
CDR3 protein: CSGGPLTDTQYF

V gene: TRBV6-4
clone size: .
J gene: TRBJ1-5
D gene: TRBD1
CDR3 DNA: TGTGCCAGCAGTGACACCCGGGACAGGGCCAGAGGACAGCCCCAGCATTTT
CDR3 protein: CASSDTRDRARGQPQHF

V gene: TRBV28
clone size: .
J gene: TRBJ2-5
D gene: TRBD1
CDR3 DNA: TGTGCCAGCAGTTCTCAGGGGGCGGTGGACCAAGAGACCCAGTACTTC
CDR3 protein: CASSSQGAVDQETQYF

V gene: TRBV7-6
clone size: .
J gene: TRBJ2-3
D gene: .
CDR3 DNA: TGTGCCAGCGCGGGGACGGTCACAGATACGCAGTATTTT
CDR3 protein: CASAGTVTDTQYF

V gene: TRBV29-1
clone size: .
J gene: TRBJ1-2
D gene: .
CDR3 DNA: TGCAGCGTTGTAAGAGACGCGGGGAGTGGCTACACCTTC
CDR3 protein: CSVVRDAGSGYTF

V gene: TRBV4-2
clone size: .
J gene: TRBJ2-7
D gene: TRBD2
CDR3 DNA: TGTGCCAGCAGCCAAGACGCGGGAGGTTCATCCTACGAGCAGTACTTC
CDR3 protein: CASSQDAGGSSYEQYF

V gene: TRBV7-8
clone size: .
J gene: TRBJ2-1
D gene: TRBD2
CDR3 DNA: TGTGCCAGCAGCCTTGCCCCCGCCGGGGCGGGAGGTCATGAGCAGTTCTTC
CDR3 protein: CASSLAPAGAGGHEQFF

V gene: TRBV4-1
clone size: .
J gene: TRBJ2-7
D gene: .
CDR3 DNA: TGCGCCAGCAGCCAAGCCTGGTCCTCCTACGAGCAGTACTTC
CDR3 protein: CASSQAWSSYEQYF

V gene: TRBV7-6
clone size: once
J gene: TRBJ2-3
D gene: .
CDR3 DNA: TGTGCCAGCAGCTTAGAATGGGGGGATACGCAGTATTTT
CDR3 protein: CASSLEWGDTQYF

V gene: TRBV19
clone size: .
J gene: TRBJ2-7
D gene: TRBD2
CDR3 DNA: TGTGCCAGTAGTACCCTAGCGGGAAGCTCCTACGAGCAGTACTTC
CDR3 protein: CASSTLAGSSYEQYF

V gene: TRBV6-5
clone size: .
J gene: TRBJ1-2
D gene: .
CDR3 DNA: TGTGCCAGCAGTTACTCGGAGAGGGTTAAAGGCTACACCTTC
CDR3 protein: CASSYSERVKGYTF

V gene: TRBV29-1
clone size: .
J gene: TRBJ2-5
D gene: .
CDR3 DNA: TGCAGCGCTAGACCCGAAGAGACCCAGTACTTC
CDR3 protein: CSARPEETQYF

V gene: TRBV7-8
clone size: .
J gene: TRBJ1-4
D gene: TRBD1
CDR3 DNA: TGTGCCAGCAGCTCAGGGACAGGCGTTAATGAAAAACTGTTTTTT
CDR3 protein: CASSSGTGVNEKLFF

V gene: TRBV30
clone size: .
J gene: TRBJ2-7
D gene: TRBD2
CDR3 DNA: TGTGCCGGGGATCAGACTAGCGGGAGTTCCGAGCAGTACTTC
CDR3 protein: CAGDQTSGSSEQYF

V gene: TRBV7-9
clone size: .
J gene: TRBJ2-1
D gene: .
CDR3 DNA: TGTGCCAGCAGCTTAGGTAGGACTGCCTCCTACAATGAGCAGTTCTTC
CDR3 protein: CASSLGRTASYNEQFF

V gene: TRBV29-1
clone size: .
J gene: TRBJ2-7
D gene: TRBD2
CDR3 DNA: TGCAGCGCGTCGGAGGCGGGAGGAATCGAGCAGTACTTC
CDR3 protein: CSASEAGGIEQYF

V gene: TRBV7-8
clone size: .
J gene: TRBJ2-5
D gene: .
CDR3 DNA: TGTGCCAGCAGCTTCCAGGGAAATCGGGAGACCCAGTACTTC
CDR3 protein: CASSFQGNRETQYF

V gene: TRBV28
clone size: once
J gene: TRBJ2-5
D gene: .
CDR3 DNA: TGTGCCAGCAGTTTAAAGGGTAGGCGAGAGACCCAGTACTTC
CDR3 protein: CASSLKGRRETQYF

V gene: TRBV5-1
clone size: few
J gene: TRBJ1-5
D gene: .
CDR3 DNA: TGCGCCAGCAGCCACACCCAGTACAGGGACAATCAGCCCCAGCATTTT
CDR3 protein: CASSHTQYRDNQPQHF

V gene: TRBV19
clone size: .
J gene: TRBJ1-1
D gene: .
CDR3 DNA: TGTGCCAGTAGCCCTGGACAGCCTGAAGCTTTCTTT
CDR3 protein: CASSPGQPEAFF

V gene: TRBV9
clone size: .
J gene: TRBJ1-2
D gene: .
CDR3 DNA: TGTGCCAGCAGTCCCCAAGGGGGAACTGGGTATGGCTACACCTTC
CDR3 protein: CASSPQGGTGYGYTF

V gene: TRBV6-1
clone size: .
J gene: TRBJ2-7
D gene: .
CDR3 DNA: TGTGCCAGCAGTGAAAGGCTTCAGTACTTC
CDR3 protein: CASSERLQYF

V gene: TRBV10-3
clone size: few
J gene: TRBJ1-1
D gene: .
CDR3 DNA: TGTGCCATCAATAGGGAGCTTAACACTGAAGCTTTCTTT
CDR3 protein: CAINRELNTEAFF

V gene: TRBV10-1
clone size: .
J gene: TRBJ2-7
D gene: TRBD2
CDR3 DNA: TGCGCCAGCAGTGAAGGGCCCCCTACTAGCGCCTACGAGCAGTACTTC
CDR3 protein: CASSEGPPTSAYEQYF

V gene: TRBV20-1
clone size: .
J gene: TRBJ1-2
D gene: TRBD1
CDR3 DNA: TGCAGTGCCGACAGGGATGGTGGCTACACCTTC
CDR3 protein: CSADRDGGYTF

V gene: TRBV6-5
clone size: .
J gene: TRBJ2-7
D gene: .
CDR3 DNA: TGTGCCAGCAGCCCCACAGGGAAGGCCCTCTACGGGCAGTACTTC
CDR3 protein: CASSPTGKALYGQYF

V gene: TRBV7-6
clone size: .
J gene: TRBJ2-1
D gene: .
CDR3 DNA: TGTGCCAGCAGCGCGCCGGGACAATACAATGAGCAGTTCTTC
CDR3 protein: CASSAPGQYNEQFF

V gene: TRBV2
clone size: .
J gene: TRBJ2-3
D gene: TRBD2
CDR3 DNA: TGTGCCAGCAGTGAAGGGACTAGCGGGAGTTGGAAAGATACGCAGTATTTT
CDR3 protein: CASSEGTSGSWKDTQYF

V gene: TRBV30
clone size: .
J gene: TRBJ2-3
D gene: .
CDR3 DNA: TGTGCCTGGAACTATGGGATGGGCACAGATACGCAGTATTTT
CDR3 protein: CAWNYGMGTDTQYF

V gene: TRBV30
clone size: once
J gene: TRBJ2-5
D gene: .
CDR3 DNA: TGTGCCTGGAGCCCCGGAGGAGCTCTGGAGACCCAGTACTTC
CDR3 protein: CAWSPGGALETQYF

V gene: TRBV2
clone size: few
J gene: TRBJ1-2
D gene: .
CDR3 DNA: TGTGCCAGCACCGAACGGGAATACTATGGCTACACCTTC
CDR3 protein: CASTEREYYGYTF

V gene: TRBV6-1
clone size: .
J gene: TRBJ2-7
D gene: .
CDR3 DNA: TGTGCCAGCAGTGACCCCTGGGGGGGCCACCTCGAGCAGTACTTC
CDR3 protein: CASSDPWGGHLEQYF

V gene: TRBV19
clone size: .
J gene: TRBJ1-2
D gene: .
CDR3 DNA: TGTGCCAGTAGCCCTAGGGAAGGTGGCTACACCTTC
CDR3 protein: CASSPREGGYTF